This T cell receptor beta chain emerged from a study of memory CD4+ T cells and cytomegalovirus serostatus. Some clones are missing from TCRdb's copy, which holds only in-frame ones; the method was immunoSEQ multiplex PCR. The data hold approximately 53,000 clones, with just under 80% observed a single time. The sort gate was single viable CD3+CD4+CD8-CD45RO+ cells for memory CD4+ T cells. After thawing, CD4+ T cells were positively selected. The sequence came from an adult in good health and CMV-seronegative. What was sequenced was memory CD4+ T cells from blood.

The CDR3 region is CASSIRTVGGPETQYF. CDR3 DNA sequence: TGTGCCAGTAGTATTCGGACAGTGGGGGGGCCCGAGACCCAGTACTTC. The chain has TRBV19 and TRBJ2-5; D is perhaps TRBD2 (7 bases). Germline CDR1 and CDR2: LNHDA and SQIVND (reference sequence). This CDR3 is 16 amino acids long. Trimming cost V 3 bases and J 5 bases, with 19 bases left between them.